Sequencing of this T cell receptor (beta chain) was carried out in a study of T cells in Graves' hyperthyroidism and ophthalmopathy. Germline CDR1 is DFQATT and CDR2 is SNEGSKA (reference sequence). The CDR3 contains 15 residues. The junction had 8 bases not matched to a gene; V was cut back by 5 bases and J by 5 bases. To note about this clonotype: This may be a read error, as it is one base from a much larger clone.

If no ophthalmopathy progression occurred within 18 months, Graves' hyperthyroidism was stable. Regions amplified from RNA transcripts were the TCR beta CDR3 regions. HTBI primers were the set used in a first-round RT-PCR of the TCR CDR3. Using its own MiXCR run on the multiplex PCR reads, TCRdb lists one record per CDR3 protein. The sample holds some 500,000 distinct CDR3 sequences, around 15% seen once. The sequenced sample was blood. The rearrangement joins TRBV20-1 to TRBJ2-4, with 11 bases that match TRBD2. The clonotype was recovered from a woman between 18 and 30 years old with Graves' hyperthyroidism. CDR3 nucleotides: TGCAGTGCTTATAGCGGGAGGGGCGCCGAAAACATTCAGTACTTC. Translated: CSAYSGRGAENIQYF.